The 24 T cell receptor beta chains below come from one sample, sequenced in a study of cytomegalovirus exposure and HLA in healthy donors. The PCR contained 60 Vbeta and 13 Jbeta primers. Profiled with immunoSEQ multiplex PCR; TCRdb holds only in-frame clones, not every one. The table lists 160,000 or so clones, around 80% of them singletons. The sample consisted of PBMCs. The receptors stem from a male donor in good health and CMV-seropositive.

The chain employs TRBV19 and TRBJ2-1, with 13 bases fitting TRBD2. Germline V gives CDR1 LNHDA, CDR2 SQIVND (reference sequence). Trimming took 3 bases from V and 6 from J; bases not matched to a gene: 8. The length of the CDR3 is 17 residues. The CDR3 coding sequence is TGTGCCAGTAGTATGCTCGGACTAGCGGGAGTCAGCAATGAGCAGTTCTTC. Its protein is CASSMLGLAGVSNEQFF.

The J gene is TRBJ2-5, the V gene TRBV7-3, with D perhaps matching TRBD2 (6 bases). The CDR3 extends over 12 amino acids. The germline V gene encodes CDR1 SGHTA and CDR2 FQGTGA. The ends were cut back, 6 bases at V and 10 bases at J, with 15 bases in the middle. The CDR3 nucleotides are TGTGCCAGCAGGGGGACCACGGGAGACCAGTACTTC. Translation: CASRGTTGDQYF.

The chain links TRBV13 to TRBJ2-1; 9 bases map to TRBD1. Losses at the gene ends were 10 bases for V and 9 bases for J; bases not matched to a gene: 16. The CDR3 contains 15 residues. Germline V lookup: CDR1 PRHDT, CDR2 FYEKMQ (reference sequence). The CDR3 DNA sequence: TGTGCCACCCTCGGTCCGGGACAGGGCAGAGGTGAGCAGTTCTTC. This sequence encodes CATLGPGQGRGEQFF.

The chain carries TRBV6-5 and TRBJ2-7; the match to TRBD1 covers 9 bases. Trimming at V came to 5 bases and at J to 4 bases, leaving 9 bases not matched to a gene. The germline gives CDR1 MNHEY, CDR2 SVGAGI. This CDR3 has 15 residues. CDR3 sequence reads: CASSRTGTGRYEQYF. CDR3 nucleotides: TGTGCCAGCAGTCGAACCGGGACAGGGAGGTACGAGCAGTACTTC.

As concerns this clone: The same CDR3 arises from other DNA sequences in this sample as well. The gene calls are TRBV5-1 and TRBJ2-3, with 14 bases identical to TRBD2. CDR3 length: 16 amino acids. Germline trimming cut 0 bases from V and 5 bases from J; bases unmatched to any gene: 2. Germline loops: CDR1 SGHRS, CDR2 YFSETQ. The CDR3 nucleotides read TGCGCCAGCAGCTTGGCAGGGACTAGCGGGGGAGATACGCAGTATTTT. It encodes CASSLAGTSGGDTQYF.

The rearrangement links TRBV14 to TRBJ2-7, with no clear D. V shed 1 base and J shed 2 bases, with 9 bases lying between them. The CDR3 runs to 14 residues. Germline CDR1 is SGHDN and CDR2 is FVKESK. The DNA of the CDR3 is TGTGCCAGCAGCCAAGCCTCACAGACCTACGAGCAGTACTTC. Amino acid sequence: CASSQASQTYEQYF.

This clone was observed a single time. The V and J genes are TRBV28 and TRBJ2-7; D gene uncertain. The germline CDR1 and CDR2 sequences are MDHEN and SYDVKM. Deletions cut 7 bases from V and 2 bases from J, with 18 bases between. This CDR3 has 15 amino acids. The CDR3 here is CASTVGGLAPYEQYF. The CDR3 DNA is TGTGCCAGCACCGTTGGTGGATTAGCACCCTACGAGCAGTACTTC.

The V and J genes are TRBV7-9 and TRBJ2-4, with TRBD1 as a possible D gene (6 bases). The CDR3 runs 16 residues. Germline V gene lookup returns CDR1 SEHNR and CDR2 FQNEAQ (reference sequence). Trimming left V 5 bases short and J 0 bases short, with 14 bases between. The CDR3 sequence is CASSPWDTLAKNIQYF. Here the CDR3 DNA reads TGTGCCAGCAGCCCTTGGGACACACTAGCCAAAAACATTCAGTACTTC.

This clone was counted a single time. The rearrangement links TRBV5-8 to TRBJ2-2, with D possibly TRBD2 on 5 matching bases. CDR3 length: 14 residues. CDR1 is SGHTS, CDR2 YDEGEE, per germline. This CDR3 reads CATEEWERTGELFF. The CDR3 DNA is TGTGCTACTGAAGAGTGGGAGCGCACCGGGGAGCTGTTTTTT.

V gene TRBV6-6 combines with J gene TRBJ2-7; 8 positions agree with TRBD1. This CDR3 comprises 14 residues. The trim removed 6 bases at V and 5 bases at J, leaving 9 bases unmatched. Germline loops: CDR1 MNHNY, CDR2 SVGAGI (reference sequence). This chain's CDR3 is CASRHEGQVDEQYF. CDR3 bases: TGTGCCAGCAGGCACGAGGGACAGGTCGACGAGCAGTACTTC.

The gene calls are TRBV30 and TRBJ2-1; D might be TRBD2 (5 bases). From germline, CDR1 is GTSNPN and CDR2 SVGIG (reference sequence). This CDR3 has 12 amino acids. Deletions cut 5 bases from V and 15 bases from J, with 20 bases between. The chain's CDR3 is CAWGLAAYNLFF. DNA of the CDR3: TGTGCCTGGGGGCTAGCAGCCTATAATCTGTTCTTC.

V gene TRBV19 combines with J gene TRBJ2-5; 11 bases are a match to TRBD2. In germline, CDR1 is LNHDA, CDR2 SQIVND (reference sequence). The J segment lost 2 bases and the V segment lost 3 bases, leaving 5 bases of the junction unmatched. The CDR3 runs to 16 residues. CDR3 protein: CASSIWTSGLQETQYF. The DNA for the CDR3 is TGTGCCAGTAGTATTTGGACTAGCGGGCTGCAAGAGACCCAGTACTTC.

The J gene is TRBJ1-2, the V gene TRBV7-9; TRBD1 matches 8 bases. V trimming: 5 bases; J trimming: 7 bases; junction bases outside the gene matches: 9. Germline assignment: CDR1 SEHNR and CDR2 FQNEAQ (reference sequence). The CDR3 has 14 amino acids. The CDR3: CASSPGQGGFGYTF. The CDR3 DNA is TGTGCCAGCAGCCCCGGACAGGGCGGTTTTGGCTACACCTTC.

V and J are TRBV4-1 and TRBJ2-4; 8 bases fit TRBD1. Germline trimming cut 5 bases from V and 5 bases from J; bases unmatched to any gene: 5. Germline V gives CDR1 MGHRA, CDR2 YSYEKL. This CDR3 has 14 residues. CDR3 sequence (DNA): TGCGCCAGCAGCTATTCGACAGGGGAAAACATTCAGTACTTC. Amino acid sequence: CASSYSTGENIQYF.

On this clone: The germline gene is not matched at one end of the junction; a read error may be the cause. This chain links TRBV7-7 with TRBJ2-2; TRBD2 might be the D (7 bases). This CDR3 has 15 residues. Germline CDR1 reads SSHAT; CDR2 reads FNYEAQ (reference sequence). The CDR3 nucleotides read TGTGCTAGCAGTCTGGACGGGGGGCCCACCGGGGAGCTGTTTTTT. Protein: CASSLDGGPTGELFF.

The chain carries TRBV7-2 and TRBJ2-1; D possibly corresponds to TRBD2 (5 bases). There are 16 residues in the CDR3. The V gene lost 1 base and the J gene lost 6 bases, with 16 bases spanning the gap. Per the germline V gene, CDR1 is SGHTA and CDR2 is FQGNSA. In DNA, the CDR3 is TGTGCCAGCAGCTTAGGGGGTGTGGTAAGCGGCAATGAGCAGTTCTTC. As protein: CASSLGGVVSGNEQFF.

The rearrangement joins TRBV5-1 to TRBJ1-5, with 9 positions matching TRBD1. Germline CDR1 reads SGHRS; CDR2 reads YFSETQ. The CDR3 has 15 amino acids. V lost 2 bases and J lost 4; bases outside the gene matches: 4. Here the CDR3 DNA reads TGCGCCAGCAGCTTTACGACAGGGGGGAATCAGCCCCAGCATTTT. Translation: CASSFTTGGNQPQHF.

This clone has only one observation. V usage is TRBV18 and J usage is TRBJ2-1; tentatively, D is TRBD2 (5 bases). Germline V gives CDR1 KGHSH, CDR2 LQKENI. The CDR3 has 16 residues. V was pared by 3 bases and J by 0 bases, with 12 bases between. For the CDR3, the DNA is TGTGCCAGCTCACCTCCGAACAGCGGCTCCTACAATGAGCAGTTCTTC. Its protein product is CASSPPNSGSYNEQFF.

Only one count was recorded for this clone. CDR3 in DNA: TGTGCCACCAGCAGACCCGGGACAGACTACGAGCAGTACTTC. Translation gives CATSRPGTDYEQYF. The chain joins TRBV15 to TRBJ2-7; 7 nucleotides align to TRBD1. Germline assignment: CDR1 LNHNV and CDR2 YYDKDF (reference sequence). J gave up 3 bases and V 2 bases, and 4 bases lay outside the gene matches. The CDR3 contains 14 residues.

CDR3 bases: TGTGCCAGCAGTCCGGGACAGGGGGGTGCGGGAGGAAACACCATATATTTT. Translated: CASSPGQGGAGGNTIYF. The rearrangement joins TRBV7-8 to TRBJ1-3; TRBD1 matches at 11 bases. CDR1 is SGHVS and CDR2 is FQNEAQ in the germline V gene. Losses at the gene ends were 6 bases for V and 4 bases for J; bases not matched to a gene: 11. The CDR3 covers 17 residues.

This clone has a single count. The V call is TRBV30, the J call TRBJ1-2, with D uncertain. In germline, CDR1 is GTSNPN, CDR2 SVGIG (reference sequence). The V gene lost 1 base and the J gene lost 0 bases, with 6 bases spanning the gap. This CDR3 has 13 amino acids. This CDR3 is CAWSGQPNYGYTF. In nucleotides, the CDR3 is TGTGCCTGGAGTGGACAACCTAACTATGGCTACACCTTC.

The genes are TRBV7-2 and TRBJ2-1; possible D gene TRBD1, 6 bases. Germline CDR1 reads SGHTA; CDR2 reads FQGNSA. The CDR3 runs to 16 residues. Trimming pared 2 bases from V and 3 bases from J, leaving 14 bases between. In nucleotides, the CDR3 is TGTGCCAGCAGCTTATTCGGGACACAGATCTACAATGAGCAGTTCTTC. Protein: CASSLFGTQIYNEQFF.

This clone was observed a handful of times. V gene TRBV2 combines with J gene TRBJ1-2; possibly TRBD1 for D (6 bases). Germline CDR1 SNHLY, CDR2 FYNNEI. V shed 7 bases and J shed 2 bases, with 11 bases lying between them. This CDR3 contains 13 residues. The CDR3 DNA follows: TGTGCCAGCACCGAGGGGGGGAACTATGGCTACACCTTC. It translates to CASTEGGNYGYTF.

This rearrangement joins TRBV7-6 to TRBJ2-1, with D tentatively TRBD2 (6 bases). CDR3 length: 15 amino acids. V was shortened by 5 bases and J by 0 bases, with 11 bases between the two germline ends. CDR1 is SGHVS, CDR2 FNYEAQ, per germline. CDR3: CASSGTPSSYNEQFF. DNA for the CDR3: TGTGCCAGCAGCGGGACTCCCAGCTCCTACAATGAGCAGTTCTTC. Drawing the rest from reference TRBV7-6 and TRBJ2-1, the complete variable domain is GAGVSQSPRYKVTKRGQDVALRCDPISGHVSLYWYRQALGQGPEFLTYFNYEAQQDKSGLPNDRFSAERPEGSISTLTIQRTEQRDSAMYRCASSGTPSSYNEQFFGPGTRLTVL.